These 10 T cell receptor beta chains originate from one sample sequenced in a study of human T cells and chemical hapten exposure. Unseparated into fractions, whole blood served as the source from which total RNA was extracted. The library attached unique molecular identifiers to individual cDNA molecules. TCRdb passed the reads through MiXCR, listing each CDR3 protein once. This sample has 120,000 or so distinct CDR3 sequences; over 7.5% occur once, and the top ten carry 1.4%. Source material: whole blood. All receptors derive from a human donor in good health. Some clones in this sample may be carry-over from other donors' samples.

Only a few counts were recorded for this clonotype. This chain uses TRBV19 with TRBJ2-7; D is possibly TRBD2 (6 bases). Germline values: CDR1 LNHDA, CDR2 SQIVND (reference sequence). The CDR3 has 15 residues. The germline V and J ends were trimmed by 5 bases and 3 bases, with 17 bases remaining between them. The CDR3 sequence is CASSATSTGDYEQYF. The CDR3 DNA sequence: TGTGCCAGTAGTGCGACCTCGACGGGGGACTACGAGCAGTACTTC.

This clonotype was seen only a few times. The V and J genes are TRBV27 and TRBJ2-3, with 12 bases fitting TRBD2. The germline gives CDR1 MNHEY, CDR2 SMNVEV (reference sequence). The CDR3 spans 15 residues. V was clipped by 5 bases and J by 3 bases; unmatched bases: 3. This CDR3 reads CASSTGTSGTDTQYF. CDR3 nucleotides: TGTGCCAGCAGTACCGGGACTAGCGGGACAGATACGCAGTATTTT.

V gene TRBV29-1 combines with J gene TRBJ2-2; TRBD2 agrees at 13 bases. Trimming removed 4 bases from V and 6 bases from J; junction bases left unmatched: 14. The CDR3 is made up of 18 amino acids. The germline V gene has CDR1 SQVTM and CDR2 ANQGSEA. The CDR3 loop is CSVAGLAGRYEHPGELFF. The DNA for the CDR3 is TGCAGCGTTGCGGGACTAGCGGGGAGATACGAACACCCCGGGGAGCTGTTTTTT.

There are a few counts of this clonotype. The V and J genes are TRBV4-2 and TRBJ2-5, with 7 positions matching TRBD2. Germline V CDR1 and CDR2: LGHNA, YNFKEQ. V trimming: 2 bases; J trimming: 2 bases; junction bases outside the gene matches: 8. This CDR3 has 16 amino acids. The DNA for the CDR3 is TGTGCCAGCAGCCAACAGGGCACAGCGGGACAAGAGACCCAGTACTTC. Translating gives CASSQQGTAGQETQYF.

The chain links TRBV6-5 to TRBJ2-5, with TRBD1 matching 11 bases. Per the germline V gene, CDR1 is MNHEY and CDR2 is SVGAGI. The V segment lost 5 bases and the J segment 5 bases; nucleotides outside the gene matches: 10. The CDR3 covers 16 residues. The CDR3 protein is CASSVGTGGLWETQYF. The CDR3, as DNA: TGTGCCAGCAGTGTCGGGACAGGGGGTTTGTGGGAGACCCAGTACTTC.

This clonotype was recorded many times. J is TRBJ2-2 and V is TRBV9; D is perhaps TRBD1 (7 bases). V was shortened by 2 bases and J by 6 bases, with 14 bases between the two germline ends. The CDR3 has 15 amino acids. Per the germline V gene, CDR1 is SGDLS and CDR2 is YYNGEE. The CDR3 nucleotides are TGTGCCAGCAGCGTCGAGACAGGGAGGTCCGGGGAGCTGTTTTTT. Translated: CASSVETGRSGELFF.

This clonotype was observed a handful of times. The chain links TRBV13 to TRBJ1-1; TRBD1 might be the D (6 bases). Per the germline V gene, CDR1 is PRHDT and CDR2 is FYEKMQ (reference sequence). The CDR3 extends over 14 amino acids. V was pared by 7 bases and J by 4 bases, with 16 bases between. The CDR3 DNA follows: TGTGCCAGCACCTTTTGGGGGGGCCGCACTGAAGCTTTCTTT. Protein product: CASTFWGGRTEAFF.

This clonotype was observed a single time. The V call is TRBV27, the J call TRBJ2-1; TRBD1 agrees at 7 bases. The CDR3 covers 15 residues. CDR1 is MNHEY and CDR2 is SMNVEV in the germline V gene (reference sequence). V shed 6 bases and J 4 bases; nucleotides not matched to a gene: 9. The CDR3 reads CASSPRDSYYNEQFF. The DNA for the CDR3 is TGTGCCAGCAGCCCCCGGGACAGCTATTACAATGAGCAGTTCTTC.

This clonotype was counted only a few times. The chain uses TRBV29-1 and TRBJ2-7; D possibly corresponds to TRBD2 (7 bases). Germline CDR1 and CDR2: SQVTM and ANQGSEA. The germline V and J ends were trimmed by 7 bases and 5 bases, with 18 bases remaining between them. This CDR3 spans 13 amino acids. The CDR3 nucleotides read TGCAGCGGCTGGGGGCGGGAGTCCGACGAGCAGTACTTC. Its translation is CSGWGRESDEQYF.

This chain joins TRBV20-1 and TRBJ2-5, with D possibly being TRBD1 (5 bases). Germline-derived CDR1 and CDR2 are DFQATT and SNEGSKA (reference sequence). Deletions cut 4 bases from V and 1 base from J, with 10 bases between. CDR3 length: 13 amino acids. The CDR3 here is CSANLQGQETQYF. Written as DNA, the CDR3 is TGCAGTGCTAACCTCCAGGGCCAAGAGACCCAGTACTTC.